These 32 T cell receptor beta chains were sequenced from one sample in a study of T cell responses to AZD1222 COVID-19 vaccine. Assay: immunoSEQ multiplex PCR; the TCRdb copy retains only in-frame clones and omits some. This sample has about 130,000 clones; more than 75% occur once, and the top ten carry around 20%. The sequenced sample was peripheral blood, obtained on day 0 of AZD1222 vaccination. The receptors here all came from an adult in good health.

V gene TRBV20-1 combines with J gene TRBJ2-5; TRBD1 might be the D (5 bases). V was shortened by 3 bases and J by 5 bases, with 19 bases between the two germline ends. From germline, CDR1 is DFQATT and CDR2 SNEGSKA (reference sequence). This CDR3 contains 15 residues. The CDR3 spells CSASPWGLTRETQYF. CDR3 nucleotide sequence: TGCAGTGCTAGTCCCTGGGGCCTGACACGGGAGACCCAGTACTTC.

The chain carries TRBV9 and TRBJ2-2; 14 nucleotides agree with TRBD2. V lost 1 base, J lost 3 bases, and 5 bases stayed unmatched. This CDR3 has 18 amino acids. Looked up from germline, CDR1 is SGDLS and CDR2 is YYNGEE. The CDR3 protein is CASSVRTSGGLHTGELFF. In nucleotides, the CDR3 is TGTGCCAGCAGCGTAAGGACTAGCGGGGGGCTTCACACCGGGGAGCTGTTTTTT. Together with reference TRBV9 and TRBJ2-2, the CDR3 gives the full variable domain: DSGVTQTPKHLITATGQRVTLRCSPRSGDLSVYWYQQSLDQGLQFLIQYYNGEERAKGNILERFSAQQFPDLHSELNLSSLELGDSALYFCASSVRTSGGLHTGELFFGEGSRLTVL.

V and J are TRBV29-1 and TRBJ1-1, with D unresolved. The ends were cut back, 7 bases at V and 4 bases at J, with 13 bases in the middle. Germline values: CDR1 SQVTM, CDR2 ANQGSEA. This CDR3 is 12 amino acids long. CDR3 protein: CSGLTGSTEAFF. In DNA, the CDR3 is TGCAGCGGGTTGACGGGGAGCACTGAAGCTTTCTTT. Using reference TRBV29-1 and TRBJ1-1 for the parts outside the CDR3, the full variable domain is SAVISQKPSRDICQRGTSLTIQCQVDSQVTMMFWYRQQPGQSLTLIATANQGSEATYESGFVIDKFPISRPNLTFSTLTVSNMSPEDSSIYLCSGLTGSTEAFFGQGTRLTVV.

The V call is TRBV20-1, the J call TRBJ2-7; D uncertain. V lost 6 bases and J 4 bases, leaving 7 bases between the germline ends. The CDR3 sequence is 10 residues long. Germline CDR1 and CDR2: DFQATT and SNEGSKA (reference sequence). CDR3 coding DNA: TGCAGTGCGATAGATTACGAGCAGTACTTC. Translated: CSAIDYEQYF.

To note about this clone: At one end, the junction sequence differs from germline, possibly due to a read error. J is TRBJ1-5 and V is TRBV6-6; D may be TRBD1 (6 bases). The CDR3 has 15 residues. Per germline, CDR1 MNHNY and CDR2 SVGAGI (reference sequence). The CDR3 spells CASSDSRGAWQPQHF. CDR3 bases: TGTGCCAGCAGTGACTCCCGGGGGGCCTGGCAGCCCCAGCATTTT.

The V call is TRBV28, the J call TRBJ2-1; the D gene is possibly TRBD1 (6 bases). The V end was cut by 6 bases, the J end by 5 bases, with 20 bases between. The CDR3 consists of 16 residues. Germline lookup yields CDR1 MDHEN and CDR2 SYDVKM. CDR3 sequence: CASRPPRQGPNNEQFF. The CDR3 region has the DNA TGTGCCAGCAGACCGCCCCGTCAGGGGCCAAACAATGAGCAGTTCTTC.

About this clone itself: Other DNA sequences in this sample translate to the same CDR3. V usage is TRBV19 and J usage is TRBJ1-2, with D unresolved. Germline CDR1 is LNHDA and CDR2 is SQIVND (reference sequence). The ends were cut back, 5 bases at V and 0 bases at J, with 7 bases in the middle. The CDR3 is made up of 13 amino acids. The CDR3, as DNA: TGTGCCAGTAGTTTAAGAGCTAACTATGGCTACACCTTC. It specifies CASSLRANYGYTF.

CDR3 bases: TGTGCCAGCAGCGCCCCGCCAACTGCCACCCACACCTTC. It encodes CASSAPPTATHTF. The chain carries TRBV28 and TRBJ1-2; D unclear. Per the germline V gene, CDR1 is MDHEN and CDR2 is SYDVKM. Trimming shortened V by 6 bases and J by 12 bases, and 20 bases separated the two germline ends. The CDR3 consists of 13 residues.

The genes are TRBV28 and TRBJ1-2, with a possible D match to TRBD1 (6 bases). CDR3 length: 16 amino acids. Germline CDR1 MDHEN, CDR2 SYDVKM. V was cut by 5 bases and J by 7 bases, with 23 bases left in between. CDR3 in amino acids: CASSENKLGFRGGYTF. In DNA, the CDR3 is TGTGCCAGCAGTGAAAATAAGCTGGGGTTCAGGGGTGGCTACACCTTC.

This sequence joins TRBV10-1 and TRBJ1-2; TRBD1 matches 7 bases. CDR3 length equals 13 residues. V was clipped by 3 bases and J by 6 bases; unmatched bases: 4. Germline values: CDR1 WNHNN, CDR2 SYGVQD (reference sequence). The CDR3 loop is CASSDSQGDGYTF. CDR3 DNA sequence: TGCGCCAGCAGTGATTCCCAGGGGGATGGCTACACCTTC.

The V call is TRBV19, the J call TRBJ1-4, with TRBD1 as a possible D gene (6 bases). This CDR3 comprises 14 residues. CDR1 LNHDA and CDR2 SQIVND come from the germline V gene (reference sequence). With 10 bases removed from V and 4 bases from J, the gap between germline ends came to 16 bases. This chain's CDR3 is CAISRRGGNEKLFF. CDR3 nucleotides: TGTGCCATCTCGAGGAGAGGGGGTAATGAAAAACTGTTTTTT.

This rearrangement joins TRBV21-1 to TRBJ1-1; the D call of TRBD1 is as the table states it, not checked on the DNA. TRBV21-1 is an annotated pseudogene. The CDR3 is 13 amino acids. The DNA of the CDR3 is TGTGCCAGCAGACAGGGGCCGAACACTGAAGCTTTCTTT. Protein: CASRQGPNTEAFF.

This rearrangement joins TRBV5-1 to TRBJ1-1; maybe TRBD1 (5 bases). The CDR3 sequence is 15 residues long. V lost 4 bases and J 0 bases, leaving 13 bases between the germline ends. Germline assignment: CDR1 SGHRS and CDR2 YFSETQ. In DNA form, the CDR3 reads TGCGCCAGCAGCACCCACGAAGGGGTGAACACTGAAGCTTTCTTT. This codes for CASSTHEGVNTEAFF.

The rearrangement links TRBV28 to TRBJ1-1; no definite D call. V lost 2 bases and J 4 bases, leaving 2 bases between the germline ends. CDR1 and CDR2 from the germline V gene are MDHEN and SYDVKM. The CDR3 runs 11 residues. DNA of the CDR3: TGTGCCAGCAGTTTAGGCACTGAAGCTTTCTTT. As protein: CASSLGTEAFF.

Concerning this clone: The sample contains more than one DNA sequence encoding this CDR3. The V call is TRBV19, the J call TRBJ2-7; the match to TRBD1 covers 9 bases. Germline values: CDR1 LNHDA, CDR2 SQIVND (reference sequence). The CDR3 runs 14 residues. With V trimmed by 3 bases and J by 3 bases, 3 bases remained unmatched. CDR3 protein: CASSMPGQGYEQYF. CDR3 bases: TGTGCCAGTAGTATGCCGGGACAGGGCTACGAGCAGTACTTC.

The chain joins TRBV19 to TRBJ1-4, with a weak D call TRBD1 (5 bases). V dropped 8 bases and J dropped 2 bases, with 9 bases sitting between them. CDR1 is LNHDA, CDR2 SQIVND, per germline (reference sequence). There are 13 residues in the CDR3. CDR3 sequence: CASGSGTNEKLFF. For the CDR3, the DNA is TGTGCCAGTGGTTCAGGGACTAATGAAAAACTGTTTTTT.

This chain uses TRBV14 with TRBJ2-3, with 14 bases fitting TRBD2. The CDR3 runs 18 residues. The ends lost 4 bases at V and 3 bases at J; junction bases unmatched: 9. Germline assignment: CDR1 SGHDN and CDR2 FVKESK. DNA of the CDR3: TGTGCCAGCAGCCGTAAGACTAGCGGGGGGGCAAGAACAGATACGCAGTATTTT. Its translation: CASSRKTSGGARTDTQYF. The full variable domain, rest sourced from reference TRBV14 and TRBJ2-3, is EAGVTQFPSHSVIEKGQTVTLRCDPISGHDNLYWYRRVMGKEIKFLLHFVKESKQDESGMPNNRFLAERTGGTYSTLKVQPAELEDSGVYFCASSRKTSGGARTDTQYFGPGTRLTVL.

The genes are TRBV27 and TRBJ2-7; D is unclear. The CDR3 has 15 residues. V was shortened by 3 bases and J by 0 bases, with 12 bases between the two germline ends. Germline CDR1 is MNHEY and CDR2 is SMNVEV (reference sequence). CDR3 nucleotides: TGTGCCAGCAGTTTGGCTAGGGCGGCCTCCTACGAGCAGTACTTC. Translated, it gives CASSLARAASYEQYF.

This sequence joins TRBV28 and TRBJ1-2; no clear D gene. This CDR3 has 12 amino acids. The germline V gene encodes CDR1 MDHEN and CDR2 SYDVKM. Trimming took 3 bases from V and 4 from J, leaving 6 bases between them. The CDR3 loop reads CASSFSSYGYTF. CDR3 DNA: TGTGCCAGCAGTTTTTCCAGCTATGGCTACACCTTC.

The genes are TRBV6-5 and TRBJ1-4; D remains ambiguous. The germline V and J ends were trimmed by 0 bases and 6 bases, with 14 bases remaining between them. CDR3 size: 16 residues. Per the germline V gene, CDR1 is MNHEY and CDR2 is SVGAGI. In nucleotides, the CDR3 is TGTGCCAGCAGTTACTCAGTAGGCGAACGTTATGAAAAACTGTTTTTT. Protein sequence: CASSYSVGERYEKLFF.

The V and J genes are TRBV12-3 or TRBV12-4 and TRBJ1-5, with D unresolved. Trimming cost V 5 bases and J 9 bases, with 14 bases left between them. The CDR3 is 13 residues long. The CDR3 DNA is TGTGCCAGCAGTCCGGACGGTTTCGGGCCCCAGCATTTT. It codes for CASSPDGFGPQHF.

The V and J genes are TRBV9 and TRBJ1-4, with TRBD1 identical over 10 bases. The V gene's germline CDR1 is SGDLS and CDR2 YYNGEE. The ends lost 4 bases at V and 6 bases at J; junction bases unmatched: 3. The CDR3 contains 14 residues. CDR3 amino acids: CASSRDRGDEKLFF. The CDR3 DNA reads TGTGCCAGCAGCCGGGACAGGGGTGATGAAAAACTGTTTTTT.

A remark on this clone: One end of the junction fails to match germline, which may point to a read error. The chain carries TRBV29-1 and TRBJ2-2; D unclear. CDR3 size: 12 residues. Germline CDR1 SQVTM, CDR2 ANQGSEA. The CDR3 sequence: CSAVANNGELFF. The CDR3, as DNA: TGCAGCGCCGTGGCCAACAACGGGGAGCTGTTTTTT.

The chain is built from TRBV9 and TRBJ1-1; D uncertain. The CDR3 extends over 14 amino acids. V dropped 2 bases and J dropped 5 bases, with 13 bases sitting between them. CDR1 and CDR2 (germline): SGDLS, YYNGEE. The CDR3 DNA reads TGTGCCAGCAGCGTTACCCCCGGGAAGACTGAAGCTTTCTTT. Encoded protein: CASSVTPGKTEAFF.

This chain connects TRBV7-2 to TRBJ1-5; D is unresolved. Germline lookup yields CDR1 SGHTA and CDR2 FQGNSA. This CDR3 contains 13 residues. The V and J ends lost 2 bases and 6 bases respectively, with 8 bases between them. CDR3 residues: CASSLSRSQPQHF. The CDR3 DNA reads TGTGCCAGCAGCTTATCCAGGTCTCAGCCCCAGCATTTT.

This chain uses TRBV5-1 with TRBJ2-7, with 9 bases that match TRBD1. CDR3 length: 14 amino acids. Unmatched junction bases numbered 5, after V lost 4 bases and J lost 3 bases. The germline V gene has CDR1 SGHRS and CDR2 YFSETQ. The CDR3 here is CASSLRQGGYEQYF. The CDR3 DNA reads as TGCGCCAGCAGCCTGAGACAGGGGGGCTACGAGCAGTACTTC.

The V and J genes are TRBV27 and TRBJ1-5, with 12 nucleotides matching TRBD1. The germline CDR1 and CDR2 sequences are MNHEY and SMNVEV (reference sequence). Losses at the gene ends were 6 bases for V and 6 bases for J; bases not matched to a gene: 9. This CDR3 spans 16 amino acids. The CDR3 DNA is TGTGCCAGCAGCACCAGGGGACAGGGGGCCGTTCAGCCCCAGCATTTT. Translated: CASSTRGQGAVQPQHF.

The rearrangement joins TRBV7-3 to TRBJ1-1; D is unclear. The CDR3 is made up of 13 amino acids. Trimming pared 0 bases from V and 1 base from J, leaving 3 bases between. Germline-derived CDR1 and CDR2 are SGHTA and FQGTGA. CDR3 residues: CASSLTGNTEAFF. The CDR3 coding sequence is TGTGCCAGCAGCTTAACAGGGAACACTGAAGCTTTCTTT.

The chain has TRBV15 and TRBJ1-6; no firm D call. The germline V gene has CDR1 LNHNV and CDR2 YYDKDF (reference sequence). This CDR3 has 13 residues. Trimming removed 0 bases from V and 7 bases from J, with 4 bases in between. CDR3 coding DNA: TGTGCCACCAGCAGAGATTGGAATTCACCCCTCCACTTT. Translation: CATSRDWNSPLHF.

The V call is TRBV5-1, the J call TRBJ2-3, with D uncertain. The V and J ends lost 4 bases and 0 bases respectively, with 15 bases between them. Germline assignment: CDR1 SGHRS and CDR2 YFSETQ. This CDR3 contains 16 residues. The DNA for the CDR3 is TGCGCCAGCAGCCCCCTACTAACCGCTAGCACAGATACGCAGTATTTT. Protein product: CASSPLLTASTDTQYF.

The chain is built from TRBV28 and TRBJ1-3; D uncertain. This CDR3 is 14 amino acids long. The germline V and J ends were trimmed by 6 bases and 1 base, with 10 bases remaining between them. The germline CDR1 and CDR2 sequences are MDHEN and SYDVKM. CDR3 in DNA: TGTGCCAGCAGGGACCACGGTTCTGGAAACACCATATATTTT. This codes for CASRDHGSGNTIYF.

The CDR3 DNA reads as TGCGCCAGCAGCTTTGGGGGAAACTATGGCTACACCTTC. It codes for CASSFGGNYGYTF. The chain has TRBV5-1 and TRBJ1-2, with D possibly being TRBD1 (5 bases). The CDR3 has 13 amino acids. Germline assignment: CDR1 SGHRS and CDR2 YFSETQ. Trimming took off 2 bases at V and 2 bases at J, with 7 bases between the two ends. Using reference TRBV5-1 and TRBJ1-2 for the parts outside the CDR3, the full variable domain is KAGVTQTPRYLIKTRGQQVTLSCSPISGHRSVSWYQQTPGQGLQFLFEYFSETQRNKGNFPGRFSGRQFSNSRSEMNVSTLELGDSALYLCASSFGGNYGYTFGSGTRLTVV.